What follows are 2 T cell receptor beta chains derived from one specimen sequenced in a study of blood T cell repertoires in COVID-19. This table comes from immunoSEQ multiplex PCR, and its TCRdb copy is limited to in-frame clones, with some not included. The sample includes roughly 100,000 clones, more than 80% seen only once; the top ten take more than 8%. The specimen sequenced was peripheral blood. These receptors were collected from a woman in her sixties or seventies with acute or convalescent COVID-19.

The rearrangement links TRBV5-6 to TRBJ2-3; 7 bases are a match to TRBD2. This CDR3 comprises 16 residues. The J segment lost 2 bases and the V segment lost 0 bases, leaving 6 bases of the junction unmatched. Germline CDR1 reads SGHDT; CDR2 reads YYEEEE. As DNA, the CDR3 is TGTGCCAGCAGCTTGGGACTAGCCAGAAACACAGATACGCAGTATTTT. Translation: CASSLGLARNTDTQYF.

The V and J genes are TRBV2 and TRBJ1-5; possible D gene TRBD1, 5 bases. The V gene's germline CDR1 is SNHLY and CDR2 FYNNEI. The CDR3 is 17 residues long. V was pared by 3 bases and J by 4 bases, with 19 bases between. The CDR3 bases are TGTGCCAGCAGTGATATGGGCCGGGGGATGGGGAATCAGCCCCAGCATTTT. Amino acids: CASSDMGRGMGNQPQHF.